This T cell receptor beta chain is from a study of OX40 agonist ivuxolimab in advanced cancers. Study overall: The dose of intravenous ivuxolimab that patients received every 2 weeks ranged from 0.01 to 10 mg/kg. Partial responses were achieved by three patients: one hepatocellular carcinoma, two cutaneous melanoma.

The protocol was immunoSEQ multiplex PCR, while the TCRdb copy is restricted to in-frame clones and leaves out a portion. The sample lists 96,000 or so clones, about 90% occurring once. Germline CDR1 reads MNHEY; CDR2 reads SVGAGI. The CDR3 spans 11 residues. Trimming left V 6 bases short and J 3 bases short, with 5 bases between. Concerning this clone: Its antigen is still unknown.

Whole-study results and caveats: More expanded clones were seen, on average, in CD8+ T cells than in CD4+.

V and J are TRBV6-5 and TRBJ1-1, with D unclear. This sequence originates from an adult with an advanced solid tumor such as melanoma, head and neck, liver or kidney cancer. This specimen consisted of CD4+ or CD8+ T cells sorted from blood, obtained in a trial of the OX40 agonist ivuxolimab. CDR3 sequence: CASSQYTEAFF. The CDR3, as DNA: TGTGCCAGCAGCCAATACACTGAAGCTTTCTTT.